Following are 18 T cell receptor beta chains from one sample sequenced in a study of regulatory dendritic cells for organ transplantation. Here immunoSEQ multiplex PCR was the method, and the copy in TCRdb shows in-frame clones only, minus some. The data hold roughly 27,000 clones, with 82% observed a single time. What was sequenced was naive CD8+ T cells from blood. Subset specified: CD45RA+ naive T cells. These receptors were taken from a human donor in good health.

V is TRBV11-3 and J is TRBJ2-5, with D tentatively TRBD2 (6 bases). The germline V and J ends were trimmed by 5 bases and 2 bases, with 21 bases remaining between them. The CDR3 totals 17 residues. Germline CDR1 SGHNT, CDR2 YENEEA. In DNA, the CDR3 is TGTGCCAGCAGCCAACCCGGGACTCTCATAAAACAAGAGACCCAGTACTTC. It is translated as CASSQPGTLIKQETQYF.

The chain uses TRBV5-6 and TRBJ2-1; TRBD2 aligns across 8 bases. The CDR3 is 15 amino acids. V was clipped by 6 bases and J by 12 bases; unmatched bases: 17. CDR1 SGHDT and CDR2 YYEEEE come from the germline V gene. The CDR3 DNA reads TGTGCCAGCATCCTGGCGGCGGGGGGCCCCTTGGGGCAGTTCTTC. This translates into CASILAAGGPLGQFF.

The chain has TRBV29-1 and TRBJ1-2; D possibly corresponds to TRBD1 (6 bases). Looked up from germline, CDR1 is SQVTM and CDR2 is ANQGSEA. The CDR3 sequence is 12 residues long. V shed 3 bases and J shed 3 bases, with 8 bases lying between them. The CDR3 region is CSVDRGYYGYTF. For the CDR3, the DNA is TGCAGCGTTGACAGGGGCTACTATGGCTACACCTTC.

The gene calls are TRBV6-5 and TRBJ1-2, with 9 bases fitting TRBD1. CDR1 is MNHEY and CDR2 is SVGAGI in the germline V gene. V lost 6 bases and J lost 4; bases outside the gene matches: 9. The CDR3 has 15 amino acids. CDR3 sequence: CASRPNRGLGYGYTF. The CDR3 DNA reads TGTGCCAGCAGGCCAAACAGGGGGCTTGGCTATGGCTACACCTTC.

A single count supports this clone. This chain uses TRBV10-3 with TRBJ2-7, with 7 bases that match TRBD2. V trimming: 0 bases; J trimming: 1 base; junction bases outside the gene matches: 3. This CDR3 contains 15 residues. Germline V gene lookup returns CDR1 ENHRY and CDR2 SYGVKD. The CDR3 protein is CAISESSGLSYEQYF. CDR3 sequence (DNA): TGTGCCATCAGTGAGTCTAGCGGGTTATCCTACGAGCAGTACTTC.

J is TRBJ2-7 and V is TRBV4-3, with D possibly matching TRBD2 (6 bases). This CDR3 spans 15 amino acids. Germline CDR1 and CDR2: LGHNA and YSLEER. V dropped 0 bases and J dropped 3 bases, with 12 bases sitting between them. The CDR3 DNA reads TGCGCCAGCAGCCAAGATGGTGGGGGGTTCTACGAGCAGTACTTC. This gives the protein CASSQDGGGFYEQYF.

The chain combines TRBV4-2 with TRBJ1-2, with 8 bases identical to TRBD1. Germline loops: CDR1 LGHNA, CDR2 YNFKEQ. V gave up 0 bases and J gave up 1 base; unmatched junction bases: 4. The CDR3 runs to 16 residues. CDR3 DNA sequence: TGTGCCAGCAGCCAAGAAGGCACAGGGGGTAACTATGGCTACACCTTC. Amino acid sequence: CASSQEGTGGNYGYTF.

The DNA of the CDR3 is TGTGCCAGCAGGGAGTATACAGGGGGGTATTATGGCTACACCTTC. Its translation: CASREYTGGYYGYTF. The rearrangement uses TRBV7-2 and TRBJ1-2; 8 bases align to TRBD1. Trimming cost V 6 bases and J 5 bases; bases outside gene matches: 11. Germline values: CDR1 SGHTA, CDR2 FQGNSA. The CDR3 has 15 residues.

This sequence joins TRBV6-5 and TRBJ1-6; D is unresolved. Trimming cost V 2 bases and J 5 bases, with 4 bases left between them. The CDR3 is 13 amino acids. The germline V gene has CDR1 MNHEY and CDR2 SVGAGI. The DNA for the CDR3 is TGTGCCAGCAGTTACACAGATAATTCACCCCTCCACTTT. Amino acids: CASSYTDNSPLHF.

J is TRBJ2-6 and V is TRBV29-1, with D possibly matching TRBD1 (6 bases). Germline V gene sequence: CDR1 SQVTM, CDR2 ANQGSEA. The CDR3 spans 15 residues. The V end was cut by 5 bases, the J end by 1 base, with 12 bases between. The CDR3 DNA reads as TGCAGCGTTCGTGGGGGCCAGTCTGGGGCCAACGTCCTGACTTTC. Translation gives CSVRGGQSGANVLTF.

The V gene is TRBV7-2, the J gene TRBJ2-3, with D possibly matching TRBD2 (5 bases). Trimming shortened V by 5 bases and J by 0 bases, and 21 bases separated the two germline ends. The CDR3 covers 18 residues. The germline gives CDR1 SGHTA, CDR2 FQGNSA. CDR3 residues: CASSHSLRLAISTDTQYF. The CDR3 DNA is TGTGCCAGCAGCCACAGTTTGCGTCTAGCCATTAGCACAGATACGCAGTATTTT.

This clone was counted a few times. This sequence joins TRBV4-1 and TRBJ1-2; D unresolved. V shed 2 bases and J shed 7 bases, with 11 bases lying between them. The length of the CDR3 is 13 residues. Germline V lookup: CDR1 MGHRA, CDR2 YSYEKL. CDR3 coding DNA: TGCGCCAGCAGCCAAATCGGAGGGATTGGCTACACCTTC. Translated: CASSQIGGIGYTF.

The V gene is TRBV21-1, the J gene TRBJ2-3; the table's D call TRBD1 went unverified against the DNA. TRBV21-1 is shown as a pseudogene. The CDR3 has 16 amino acids. The CDR3 loop reads CASSKPPGLGTDTQYF. CDR3 DNA: TGTGCCAGCAGCAAGCCGCCAGGGTTAGGGACAGATACGCAGTATTTT.

The rearrangement uses TRBV5-1 and TRBJ2-1; TRBD2 might be the D (5 bases). The CDR3 is made up of 16 amino acids. V lost 1 base and J 3 bases, leaving 14 bases between the germline ends. CDR1 and CDR2 from the germline V gene are SGHRS and YFSETQ. CDR3 nucleotide sequence: TGCGCCAGCAGCTTGTGGAGGACTCAAAGCTACAATGAGCAGTTCTTC. This gives the protein CASSLWRTQSYNEQFF.

About this clone itself: An end of the junction differs from the germline gene, which may be a read error. This chain connects TRBV7-8 to TRBJ2-3, with 10 bases identical to TRBD2. CDR1 SGHVS and CDR2 FQNEAQ come from the germline V gene. The CDR3 is 17 amino acids. The chain's CDR3 is CASSLVLGTSGTDTQYF. CDR3 DNA sequence: TGTGCCAGCAGTTTAGTCCTAGGGACTAGCGGCACAGATACGCAGTATTTT.

Worth noting for this clone: The junction departs from the called germline gene at one end, perhaps through a read error. This sequence joins TRBV5-4 and TRBJ1-2; tentative D call: TRBD1 (6 bases). The CDR3 consists of 14 residues. The germline V gene has CDR1 SGHNT and CDR2 YYREEE (reference sequence). CDR3 protein: CASSSSTGNSGYTF. The DNA of the CDR3 is TGTGCCAGCAGCTCCTCCACAGGGAACTCTGGCTACACCTTC.

Concerning this clone: Compared with germline, one end of the junction differs, possibly owing to a read error. Within the sample, other DNA sequences also encode this same CDR3. The V call is TRBV7-7, the J call TRBJ2-1, with 10 bases fitting TRBD2. The V gene's germline CDR1 is SSHAT and CDR2 FNYEAQ (reference sequence). The CDR3 runs 14 residues. In DNA form, the CDR3 reads TGTGCTAGCAGCTTAGCGGGGGGTAGGAATGAGCAGTTCTTC. Translating gives CASSLAGGRNEQFF.

This clone has only one observation. The chain couples TRBV4-3 to TRBJ2-5; TRBD2 matches 11 bases. The germline gives CDR1 LGHNA, CDR2 YSLEER. The V gene end was trimmed by 0 bases and the J gene end by 0 bases; junction bases not matched to a gene: 6. The CDR3 totals 18 residues. CDR3 protein: CASSQDRVAGGYQETQYF. The CDR3 coding sequence is TGCGCCAGCAGCCAAGATCGGGTAGCGGGGGGGTACCAAGAGACCCAGTACTTC.